Included here is one T cell receptor beta chain sequence, with context. These data come from a study of blood T cell repertoires in COVID-19. Across the study: Samples taken during acute and convalescent COVID-19 were collected in the United States, Italy and Spain. Sample material is recorded as cDNA or gDNA derived from T cells, B-cell-depleted T cells, or PBMCs.

The CDR3 covers 14 residues. The germline gives CDR1 MGHDK, CDR2 SYGVNS. V lost 8 bases, J lost 1 base, and 14 bases lay in between. How the authors handled the data: Estimated nucleated cell counts came from reference gene primer amplification. Produced via immunoSEQ multiplex PCR; TCRdb's table is partial and in-frame only. The D gene and trimming were derived from the DNA, and the V and J assignments and clone size from that table. Of 200,000 to 250,000 clones in the sample, around four fifths were seen once. The sequencing sample was made of peripheral blood. This clonotype originated in a man aged 45-65 years with active or convalescent COVID-19. This chain links TRBV25-1 with TRBJ1-1; no firm D call. The CDR3 reads CASSRNRENTEAFF. DNA for the CDR3: TGTGCCAGCTCAAGGAACAGAGAGAACACTGAAGCTTTCTTT.